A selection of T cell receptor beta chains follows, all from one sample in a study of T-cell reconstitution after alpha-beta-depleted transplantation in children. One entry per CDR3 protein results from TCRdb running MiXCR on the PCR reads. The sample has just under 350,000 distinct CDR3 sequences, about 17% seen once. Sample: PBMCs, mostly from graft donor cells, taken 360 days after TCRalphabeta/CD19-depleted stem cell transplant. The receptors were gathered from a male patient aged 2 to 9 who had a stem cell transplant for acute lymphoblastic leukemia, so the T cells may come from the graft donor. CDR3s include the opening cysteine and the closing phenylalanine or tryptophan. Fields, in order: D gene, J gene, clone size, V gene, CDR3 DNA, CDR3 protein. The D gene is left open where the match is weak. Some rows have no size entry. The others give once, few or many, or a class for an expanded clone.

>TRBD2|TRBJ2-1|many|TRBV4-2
TGTGCCAGCAGCCAAACTAGCGGGAGATCGTACAATGAGCAGTTCTTC
CASSQTSGRSYNEQFF
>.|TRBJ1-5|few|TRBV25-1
TGTGCCAGCCCGAGATCCGGTCAGCCCCAGCATTTT
CASPRSGQPQHF
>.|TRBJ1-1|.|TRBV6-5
TGTGCCAGCAGTTTCGGACCGGCAGCTTTCTTT
CASSFGPAAFF
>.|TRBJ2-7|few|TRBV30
TGTGCCTGGAGTACCAGTACCGCCTACGAGCAGTACTTC
CAWSTSTAYEQYF
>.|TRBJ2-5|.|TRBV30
TGTGCCTGGAGTGTCCCTCAAGGGAGCGGAGAGACCCAGTACTTC
CAWSVPQGSGETQYF
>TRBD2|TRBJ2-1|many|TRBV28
TGTGCCAGCAGTTCCGGGGCTAGCGGAATTAATGAGCAGTTCTTC
CASSSGASGINEQFF
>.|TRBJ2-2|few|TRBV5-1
TGCGCCAGCAGCTTGGGGCTAGAAGGGACCGGGGAGCTGTTTTTT
CASSLGLEGTGELFF
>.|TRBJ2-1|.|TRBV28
TGTGCCAGCAGTTTGGTGGGGCAGGGTGGCGATGAGCAGTTCTTC
CASSLVGQGGDEQFF
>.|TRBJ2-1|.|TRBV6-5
TGTGCCAGCAGTTACTTCCTAGGCAATGAGCAGTTCTTC
CASSYFLGNEQFF
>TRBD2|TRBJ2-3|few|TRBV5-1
TGCGCCAGCAGCACCGTAGCGGGAGCCGGAGATACGCAGTATTTT
CASSTVAGAGDTQYF
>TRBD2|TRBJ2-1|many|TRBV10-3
TGTGCCATCAGTGCCAACGCGGGAGGGCCCAATGAGCAGTTCTTC
CAISANAGGPNEQFF
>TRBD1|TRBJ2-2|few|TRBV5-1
TGCGCCAGCAGCCGGACAGGGCCCCCGAACACCGGGGAGCTGTTTTTT
CASSRTGPPNTGELFF
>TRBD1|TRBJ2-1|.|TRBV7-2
TGTGCCAGCAGCTACACAGGGGTCTACAATGAGCAGTTCTTC
CASSYTGVYNEQFF
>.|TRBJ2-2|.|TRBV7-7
TGTGCTAGCAGCCCAGCCAGCTTTAGGTCCTCCAACACCGGGGAGCTGTTTTTT
CASSPASFRSSNTGELFF
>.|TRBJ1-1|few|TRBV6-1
TGTGCCAGCGTGACAGGGAACACTGAAGCTTTCTTT
CASVTGNTEAFF
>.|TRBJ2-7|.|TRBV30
TGTGCCTGGAGTGTACCAGGGGCGAGGAACGAGCAGTACTTC
CAWSVPGARNEQYF
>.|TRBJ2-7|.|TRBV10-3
TGTGCCACTTCTTCCTTCAGCGGATCCTACGAGCAGTACTTC
CATSSFSGSYEQYF
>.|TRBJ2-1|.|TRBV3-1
TGTGCCAGCAGCCAAGAAGAGTGGTCCAATGAGCAGTTCTTC
CASSQEEWSNEQFF
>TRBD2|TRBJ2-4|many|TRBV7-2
TGTGCCAGCAGCTCCACCTTATCGGGAGGGGGAGACATTCAGTACTTC
CASSSTLSGGGDIQYF
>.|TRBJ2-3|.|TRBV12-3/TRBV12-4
TGTGCCAGCAGGATCAGGGAACCAGATACGCAGTATTTT
CASRIREPDTQYF
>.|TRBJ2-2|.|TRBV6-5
TGTGCCAGCAGTTACGGAGACAGCCGGATTAACACCGGGGAGCTGTTTTTT
CASSYGDSRINTGELFF
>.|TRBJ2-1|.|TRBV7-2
TGTGCCAGCAGCTTAGCAGCCCTAGCGGAGCAGTTCTTC
CASSLAALAEQFF
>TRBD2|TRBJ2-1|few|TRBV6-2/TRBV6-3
TGTGCCAGCAGCCTGGTTAGCGGGATCCCCTACAATGAGCAGTTCTTC
CASSLVSGIPYNEQFF
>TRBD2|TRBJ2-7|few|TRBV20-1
TGCAGTGCTAGACCCGGGACTAGCGGGTACGAGCAGTACTTC
CSARPGTSGYEQYF
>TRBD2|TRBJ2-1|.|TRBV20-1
TGCAGTGCTAGCCCCTACCTACTAGCGAGCAATGAGCAGTTCTTC
CSASPYLLASNEQFF
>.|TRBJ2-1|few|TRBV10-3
TGTGCCATCAGTGATCGCGAGTCCTACAATGAGCAGTTCTTC
CAISDRESYNEQFF
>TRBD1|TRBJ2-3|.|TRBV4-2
TGTGCCAGCAGCACCCGGACAGGTTCAGATACGCAGTATTTT
CASSTRTGSDTQYF
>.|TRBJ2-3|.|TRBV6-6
TGTGCCAGCAGGCTCGGTGGGGGAGATACGCAGTATTTT
CASRLGGGDTQYF
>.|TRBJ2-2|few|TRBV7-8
TGTGCCAGCAGCAAAGGACCGTACACCGGGGAGCTGTTTTTT
CASSKGPYTGELFF
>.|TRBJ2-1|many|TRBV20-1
TGCAGTGCTAAAAGGCCTAGCCATGAGCAGTTCTTC
CSAKRPSHEQFF
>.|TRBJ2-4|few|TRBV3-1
TGTGCCAGCAGCCAAGGGGCCAGGGTGTCCAAAAACATTCAGTACTTC
CASSQGARVSKNIQYF
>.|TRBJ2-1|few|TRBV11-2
TGTGCCAGCAGCTTCAGACTATCCCCAATGGCCCCCCATGAGCAGTTCTTC
CASSFRLSPMAPHEQFF
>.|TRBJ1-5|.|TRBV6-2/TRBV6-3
TGTGCCATCGGACAGCTCGGGGGCAATCAGCCCCAGCATTTT
CAIGQLGGNQPQHF